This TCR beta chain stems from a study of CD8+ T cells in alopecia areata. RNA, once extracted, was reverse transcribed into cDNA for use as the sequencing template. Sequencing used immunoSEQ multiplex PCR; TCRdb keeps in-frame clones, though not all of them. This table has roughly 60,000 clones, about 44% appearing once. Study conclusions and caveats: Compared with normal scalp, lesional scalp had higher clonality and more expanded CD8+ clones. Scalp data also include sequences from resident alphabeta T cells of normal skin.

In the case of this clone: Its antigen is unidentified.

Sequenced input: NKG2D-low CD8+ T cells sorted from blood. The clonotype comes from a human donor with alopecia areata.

The CDR3: CACSEQGAGAFF. The CDR3 region has the DNA TGTGCCTGCTCAGAACAGGGGGCCGGAGCTTTCTTT. The gene calls are TRBV30 and TRBJ1-1; the match to TRBD1 covers 9 bases. The CDR3 runs to 12 residues. Germline CDR1 GTSNPN, CDR2 SVGIG (reference sequence). V lost 6 bases and J lost 10; bases outside the gene matches: 9.